This T cell receptor (beta chain) was sequenced for a study of blood T cells in healthy people across ages. Overall study: Template switching caught about one barcoded beta molecule for each two T cells.

General observations from the study: Unsorted PBMC input precluded a conclusive naive versus antigen-experienced comparison.

Alongside a J-beta primer mix, a sample-barcoded 5' primer served in a second PCR lasting roughly 7 to 11 cycles. From the 5' RACE reads, TCRdb called clonotypes with MiXCR, one entry per CDR3 protein. Altogether some 710,000 distinct CDR3 sequences are present, 22% being singletons, with the ten largest covering roughly 22%. Note on this clonotype: Its specificity is unknown.

Sequenced sample: blood. The clonotype originates from a man aged 70-80 years in good health.

The CDR3 sequence: CATSRDESGAYNEQFF. CDR3 DNA: TGTGCCACCAGCAGAGATGAAAGCGGAGCCTACAATGAGCAGTTCTTC. The gene calls are TRBV15 and TRBJ2-1; D perhaps matches TRBD2 (5 bases). Between the trimmed V and J ends, which lost 0 bases and 2 bases, there was a span of 11 bases. Germline values: CDR1 LNHNV, CDR2 YYDKDF (reference sequence). The CDR3 is 16 amino acids.